This passage covers 10 T cell receptor beta chains from one sample sequenced in a study of shared clonotypes between healthy human individuals. Libraries were prepared by immunoSEQ multiplex PCR; TCRdb keeps only in-frame clonotypes and omits some of them. The data contain approximately 2,300,000 clones, 80% to 95% of them singletons. Sequenced: naive CD4+ T cells from PBMCs. The subset: CD45RA+ positively selected. The source of these receptors is a young man in good health. Some clones in this sample may be carry-over from other donors' samples.

CDR3 residues: CASSLRSYTGELFF. CDR3 bases: TGTGCCAGCAGCTTAAGGAGCTACACCGGGGAGCTGTTTTTT. The V gene is TRBV7-2, the J gene TRBJ2-2; unclear D gene. Trimming removed 2 bases at V and 3 bases at J, with 7 bases between. CDR3 length: 14 amino acids. The germline CDR1 and CDR2 sequences are SGHTA and FQGNSA. Drawing the rest from reference TRBV7-2 and TRBJ2-2, the complete variable domain is GAGVSQSPSNKVTEKGKDVELRCDPISGHTALYWYRQSLGQGLEFLIYFQGNSAPDKSGLPSDRFSAERTGGSVSTLTIQRTQQEDSAVYLCASSLRSYTGELFFGEGSRLTVL.

V and J are TRBV11-2 and TRBJ2-1; D tentatively fits TRBD1 or TRBD2 (5 bases each). V was pared by 6 bases and J by 6 bases, with 15 bases between. CDR3 length: 14 amino acids. CDR1 is SGHAT, CDR2 FQNNGV, per germline. This chain's CDR3 is CASSLTGRRNEQFF. The CDR3 nucleotides read TGTGCCAGCAGTCTCACGGGACGCCGCAATGAGCAGTTCTTC.

CDR3 loop: CASSDYPMNTEAFF. CDR3 sequence (DNA): TGTGCCAGCAGTGACTACCCAATGAACACTGAAGCTTTCTTT. This rearrangement joins TRBV6-1 to TRBJ1-1; D is ambiguous. Germline V gene data show CDR1 as MNHNS and CDR2 as SASEGT. The CDR3 totals 14 residues. V was cut by 3 bases and J by 0 bases, with 8 bases left in between.

The rearrangement joins TRBV18 to TRBJ2-7; D might be TRBD1 (5 bases). Germline loops: CDR1 KGHSH, CDR2 LQKENI. This CDR3 region has 15 residues. V was clipped by 0 bases and J by 5 bases, with 14 bases between them. The CDR3 coding sequence is TGTGCCAGCTCACCACCGGTGGCAGGGTTCAACGAGCAGTACTTC. Amino acid sequence: CASSPPVAGFNEQYF.

The chain recombines TRBV5-1 with TRBJ2-3; possibly TRBD2 for D (5 bases). CDR1 and CDR2 (germline): SGHRS, YFSETQ. The germline V and J ends were trimmed by 0 bases and 6 bases, with 11 bases remaining between them. This CDR3 has 14 residues. The CDR3 loop is CASSLEGGEDTQYF. The CDR3 coding sequence is TGCGCCAGCAGCTTGGAAGGAGGCGAGGATACGCAGTATTTT.

V usage is TRBV5-1 and J usage is TRBJ2-7, with 8 bases that match TRBD1. The CDR3 sequence is 12 residues long. The germline V gene encodes CDR1 SGHRS and CDR2 YFSETQ. V trimming: 4 bases; J trimming: 5 bases; junction bases outside the gene matches: 2. The CDR3 sequence is CASSRTGNEQYF. The CDR3 bases are TGCGCCAGCAGCCGGACAGGGAACGAGCAGTACTTC.

The chain combines TRBV5-1 with TRBJ1-4, with 7 bases lining up with TRBD1. The V gene end was trimmed by 6 bases and the J gene end by 6 bases; junction bases not matched to a gene: 11. The germline CDR1 and CDR2 sequences are SGHRS and YFSETQ. CDR3 length: 15 amino acids. The CDR3 DNA reads as TGCGCCAGCACAGGGGGTAATTACAGGCATGAAAAACTGTTTTTT. Encoded protein: CASTGGNYRHEKLFF. The variable domain in full, completed from reference TRBV5-1 and TRBJ1-4, reads KAGVTQTPRYLIKTRGQQVTLSCSPISGHRSVSWYQQTPGQGLQFLFEYFSETQRNKGNFPGRFSGRQFSNSRSEMNVSTLELGDSALYLCASTGGNYRHEKLFFGSGTQLSVL.

The chain carries TRBV5-4 and TRBJ2-1; tentatively, D is TRBD2 (6 bases). The CDR3 extends over 17 amino acids. Germline CDR1 reads SGHNT; CDR2 reads YYREEE (reference sequence). V dropped 2 bases and J dropped 3 bases, with 18 bases sitting between them. CDR3 bases: TGTGCCAGCAGCTTCCTTCCGGGACTTGGTATCTACAATGAGCAGTTCTTC. Amino acids: CASSFLPGLGIYNEQFF.

V is TRBV5-6 and J is TRBJ2-1; tentative D call: TRBD2 (6 bases). Germline V CDR1 and CDR2: SGHDT, YYEEEE. The V and J ends lost 3 bases and 5 bases respectively, with 24 bases between them. CDR3 length: 18 residues. The CDR3 region has the DNA TGTGCCAGCAGCTCCCCAACGAGGCGGGACCGCTTAAACAATGAGCAGTTCTTC. It yields the protein CASSSPTRRDRLNNEQFF.

This rearrangement joins TRBV7-2 to TRBJ1-1; the D is unclear. Germline-derived CDR1 and CDR2 are SGHTA and FQGNSA. CDR3 size: 13 residues. The ends were cut back, 2 bases at V and 4 bases at J, with 8 bases in the middle. CDR3: CASSLNEGTEAFF. The CDR3 nucleotides read TGTGCCAGCAGCTTAAATGAGGGCACTGAAGCTTTCTTT.